The 29 T cell receptor beta chains given below trace back to one sample, sequenced in a study of breast tumors, draining lymph nodes, adjacent tissues. Samples came from axillary lymph nodes draining the breast cancer. TCRdb re-analysed the multiplex PCR reads in MiXCR, keeping a single row per CDR3 protein. The sample lists around 230,000 distinct CDR3 sequences; about 32% were seen once. The sample taken for sequencing was axillary lymph node tissue. These TCRs come from a female donor with breast cancer. Some clones in this sample may be carry-over from other donors' samples.

This clonotype was recorded many times. The rearrangement uses TRBV5-8 and TRBJ2-1; no clear D. Germline V gene data show CDR1 as SGHTS and CDR2 as YDEGEE. V lost 2 bases to trimming and J lost 10 bases, with 7 bases between them. The CDR3 has 11 amino acids. The CDR3 loop is CASSFFEEQFF. The CDR3 nucleotides read TGTGCCAGCAGCTTCTTTGAGGAGCAGTTCTTC.

The V and J genes are TRBV30 and TRBJ2-3; no reliable D call. V lost 4 bases and J lost 3, with 8 bases in between. Germline V CDR1 and CDR2: GTSNPN, SVGIG (reference sequence). The CDR3 runs 12 residues. The CDR3 coding sequence is TGTGCCTGGACCCGCTCGACAGATACGCAGTATTTT. It is translated as CAWTRSTDTQYF.

This clonotype was detected ten times or more. The CDR3 DNA reads TGCGCCAGCAGCCCCCTGGGGGGGGGGGCTAGTGGCTACACCTTC. Amino acid sequence: CASSPLGGGASGYTF. V and J are TRBV4-1 and TRBJ1-2; a possible D gene is TRBD1 (6 bases). Germline values: CDR1 MGHRA, CDR2 YSYEKL. V was pared by 4 bases and J by 7 bases, with 19 bases between. The CDR3 is made up of 15 amino acids.

In this sample, this clonotype turned up many times. This sequence joins TRBV4-3 and TRBJ2-2; D is unresolved. The CDR3 is made up of 13 amino acids. Trimming removed 8 bases at V and 2 bases at J, with 9 bases between. The germline gives CDR1 LGHNA, CDR2 YSLEER. Here the CDR3 DNA reads TGCGCCAGCGGCGCCTATAACACCGGGGAGCTGTTTTTT. This encodes CASGAYNTGELFF.

The chain has TRBV5-4 and TRBJ1-4; D is possibly TRBD1 (5 bases). V dropped 5 bases and J dropped 9 bases, with 14 bases sitting between them. CDR1 is SGHNT and CDR2 is YYREEE in the germline V gene (reference sequence). This CDR3 has 13 amino acids. The CDR3 sequence: CASRAGGFQKLFF. DNA of the CDR3: TGTGCCAGCAGGGCCGGGGGTTTTCAAAAACTGTTTTTT.

The V call is TRBV2, the J call TRBJ1-6, with 7 bases aligning to TRBD1. This CDR3 has 13 amino acids. After removal of 10 bases from V and 6 bases from J, the junction contained 6 bases not matched to a gene. Germline CDR1 SNHLY, CDR2 FYNNEI. Here the CDR3 DNA reads TGTGCCACAACGGGACAGCCTAATTCACCCCTCCACTTT. Translation: CATTGQPNSPLHF.

This clonotype was observed a few times. This may arise from a read error, as a much more abundant clone is one base away. In DNA form, the CDR3 reads TGTGCCAGCAGCTTAGGAGGAGGGTCCACCGGGGAGCTGTTTTTT. Its translation is CASSLGGGSTGELFF. This chain connects TRBV11-3 to TRBJ2-2; tentative D call: TRBD2 (6 bases). There are 15 residues in the CDR3. V was cut by 1 base and J by 4 bases, with 10 bases left in between. Germline V gene lookup returns CDR1 SGHNT and CDR2 YENEEA. The variable domain in full, with the rest retrieved from reference TRBV11-3 and TRBJ2-2, is EAGVVQSPRYKIIEKKQPVAFWCNPISGHNTLYWYLQNLGQGPELLIRYENEEAVDDSQLPKDRFSAERLKGVDSTLKIQPAELGDSAVYLCASSLGGGSTGELFFGEGSRLTVL.

This clonotype was counted between two and nine times. This sequence may be a read error, since a much larger clone differs from it by one base. The CDR3 ends on some other residue instead of the conserved phenylalanine or tryptophan, so this is likely a read error. The V gene is TRBV5-1, the J gene TRBJ1-2; TRBD1 is a possible D gene (5 bases). This CDR3 contains 13 residues. CDR1 is SGHRS, CDR2 YFSETQ, per germline. V shed 0 bases and J shed 9 bases, with 12 bases lying between them. Here the CDR3 DNA reads TGCGCCAGCAGCTTGGACACCAGGGCAAGCTACACCCTC. This encodes CASSLDTRASYTL.

Many counts were recorded for this clonotype. This chain links TRBV9 with TRBJ2-3, with D uncertain. The CDR3 consists of 13 residues. V was trimmed by 0 bases and J by 4 bases, leaving 6 bases between them. Per the germline V gene, CDR1 is SGDLS and CDR2 is YYNGEE. CDR3 DNA: TGTGCCAGCAGCGTAGGGGTAGCAGATACGCAGTATTTT. This codes for CASSVGVADTQYF.

V is TRBV6-6 and J is TRBJ1-2; D is unclear. The V end was cut by 5 bases, the J end by 5 bases, with 9 bases between. Looked up from germline, CDR1 is MNHNY and CDR2 is SVGAGI (reference sequence). This CDR3 is 12 amino acids long. Here the CDR3 DNA reads TGTGCCAGCAGTCACCCGGGGTATGGCTACACCTTC. Translated, it gives CASSHPGYGYTF.

This clonotype was counted once. The V and J genes are TRBV20-1 and TRBJ2-5; 14 bases are shared with TRBD2. The germline gives CDR1 DFQATT, CDR2 SNEGSKA (reference sequence). Germline trimming cut 3 bases from V and 1 base from J; bases unmatched to any gene: 10. The CDR3 loop spans 18 amino acids. CDR3 nucleotides: TGCAGTGCTAGCGGGACTAGCGGGAGCCCGGTGATCCAAGAGACCCAGTACTTC. This translates into CSASGTSGSPVIQETQYF.

The chain links TRBV5-8 to TRBJ1-1; TRBD1 might be the D (5 bases). Germline V gene data show CDR1 as SGHTS and CDR2 as YDEGEE. Deletions cut 2 bases from V and 2 bases from J, with 10 bases between. This CDR3 contains 14 residues. The CDR3 here is CASSFWQGNTEAFF. The DNA of the CDR3 is TGTGCCAGCAGCTTTTGGCAGGGAAACACTGAAGCTTTCTTT. Full variable domain (rest looked up from reference TRBV5-8 and TRBJ1-1): EAGVTQSPTHLIKTRGQQATLRCSPISGHTSVYWYQQALGLGLQFLLWYDEGEERNRGNFPPRFSGRQFPNYSSELNVNALELEDSALYLCASSFWQGNTEAFFGQGTRLTVV.

This clonotype is a singleton in its sample. The rearrangement links TRBV2 to TRBJ1-4; possible D gene TRBD1, 5 bases. V was trimmed by 5 bases and J by 8 bases, leaving 12 bases between them. The germline gives CDR1 SNHLY, CDR2 FYNNEI. This CDR3 contains 13 residues. The DNA of the CDR3 is TGTGCCAGCAGTCCCGGGGGTACGGAAAAACTGTTTTTT. Amino acids: CASSPGGTEKLFF. Together with reference TRBV2 and TRBJ1-4, the CDR3 gives the full variable domain: EPEVTQTPSHQVTQMGQEVILRCVPISNHLYFYWYRQILGQKVEFLVSFYNNEISEKSEIFDDQFSVERPDGSNFTLKIRSTKLEDSAMYFCASSPGGTEKLFFGSGTQLSVL.

This clonotype showed up many times. This chain joins TRBV6-5 and TRBJ2-7; 7 bases line up with TRBD1. CDR1 is MNHEY and CDR2 is SVGAGI in the germline V gene. The CDR3 is made up of 15 amino acids. The V segment lost 6 bases and the J segment 2 bases; nucleotides outside the gene matches: 10. The CDR3 region has the DNA TGTGCCAGCAGCTTTCAGGGGGTCAACGCCTACGAGCAGTACTTC. This translates into CASSFQGVNAYEQYF.

The chain links TRBV4-1 to TRBJ2-5; the D gene is possibly TRBD2 (6 bases). Per germline, CDR1 MGHRA and CDR2 YSYEKL. The CDR3 consists of 15 residues. Trimming took 5 bases from V and 4 from J, leaving 17 bases between them. The CDR3: CASSTTGSGGETQYF. CDR3 DNA: TGCGCCAGCAGCACTACCGGGAGTGGGGGAGAGACCCAGTACTTC.

This clonotype was seen a few times. A clone one base away is much larger, so this may be a read error. The chain uses TRBV7-2 and TRBJ2-6; 7 nucleotides agree with TRBD1. Germline CDR1 is SGHTA and CDR2 is FQGNSA. The length of the CDR3 is 17 residues. CDR3 amino acids: CASSLAVTGTWANLLTF. The CDR3 DNA reads TGTGCCAGCAGCTTAGCAGTGACAGGGACGTGGGCCAACCTCCTGACTTTC.

The CDR3 here is CASSPAGAGGQADTQYF. CDR3 DNA sequence: TGCGCCAGCAGCCCGGCAGGGGCGGGAGGGCAGGCAGATACGCAGTATTTT. The V gene is TRBV4-1, the J gene TRBJ2-3; 9 bases are shared with TRBD2. The CDR3 has 17 residues. Per germline, CDR1 MGHRA and CDR2 YSYEKL. V was pared by 4 bases and J by 4 bases, with 12 bases of the junction left unmatched.

Comment on this clonotype: A much larger clone differs by one base, so this may be a read error. V gene TRBV6-4 combines with J gene TRBJ2-5; 9 bases match TRBD1. J gave up 5 bases and V 8 bases, and 9 bases lay outside the gene matches. The CDR3 covers 14 residues. Germline loops: CDR1 MRHNA, CDR2 SNTAGT. The CDR3 sequence: CASPHRGPPETQYF. Here the CDR3 DNA reads TGTGCCAGCCCGCACAGGGGGCCCCCGGAGACCCAGTACTTC.

This clonotype was found many times. The chain is built from TRBV7-2 and TRBJ2-2, with unresolved D. CDR3 length: 14 amino acids. Germline loops: CDR1 SGHTA, CDR2 FQGNSA. V gave up 5 bases and J gave up 6 bases, with 13 bases separating them. For the CDR3, the DNA is TGTGCCAGCAGCCCCAGAAATGGGGCCGGGGAGCTGTTTTTT. Its translation is CASSPRNGAGELFF.

This clonotype was detected ten times or more. The chain employs TRBV5-6 and TRBJ2-5; 10 nucleotides match TRBD1. This CDR3 region has 14 residues. V lost 9 bases, J lost 0 bases, and 5 bases stayed unmatched. Germline values: CDR1 SGHDT, CDR2 YYEEEE. CDR3 protein: CATATGGYQETQYF. CDR3 sequence (DNA): TGTGCCACCGCGACAGGGGGCTACCAAGAGACCCAGTACTTC.

The J gene is TRBJ2-5, the V gene TRBV6-1; 7 bases are shared with TRBD2. CDR1 and CDR2 (germline): MNHNS, SASEGT. This CDR3 has 16 residues. V trimming: 4 bases; J trimming: 7 bases; junction bases outside the gene matches: 15. The CDR3 spells CASSASFEGPGGTQYF. DNA of the CDR3: TGTGCCAGCAGTGCCTCGTTTGAAGGTCCGGGGGGGACCCAGTACTTC.

The sample holds many counts of this clonotype. This chain uses TRBV19 with TRBJ2-7; D may be TRBD2 (5 bases). Between the trimmed V and J ends, which lost 8 bases and 5 bases, there was a span of 16 bases. Per germline, CDR1 LNHDA and CDR2 SQIVND (reference sequence). The CDR3 covers 13 residues. CDR3 in amino acids: CASCTAACDEQYF. The DNA for the CDR3 is TGTGCCAGTTGTACAGCGGCTTGCGACGAGCAGTACTTC.

The V gene is TRBV20-1, the J gene TRBJ2-5; unclear D gene. Trimming shortened V by 3 bases and J by 4 bases, and 15 bases separated the two germline ends. CDR3 length equals 14 residues. Germline-derived CDR1 and CDR2 are DFQATT and SNEGSKA (reference sequence). CDR3 in amino acids: CSARELAVIETQYF. The CDR3 region has the DNA TGCAGTGCTAGGGAACTGGCGGTGATAGAGACCCAGTACTTC.

This clonotype was seen a single time. V usage is TRBV20-1 and J usage is TRBJ2-5, with 9 nucleotides matching TRBD2. V lost 2 bases to trimming and J lost 7 bases; unmatched junction nucleotides: 5. This CDR3 region has 13 residues. CDR1 and CDR2 (germline): DFQATT, SNEGSKA (reference sequence). The CDR3 is CSARPRREGTQYF. The CDR3 bases are TGCAGTGCTAGACCCCGGCGGGAGGGGACCCAGTACTTC.

The chain couples TRBV29-1 to TRBJ2-7, with a tentative D call TRBD1 (6 bases). Germline CDR1 is SQVTM and CDR2 is ANQGSEA. With 8 bases removed from V and 5 bases from J, the gap between germline ends came to 16 bases. This CDR3 comprises 12 residues. The CDR3 nucleotides are TGCAGCCCTACAACAGGGCTCCACGAGCAGTACTTC. It specifies CSPTTGLHEQYF.

The chain combines TRBV11-2 with TRBJ2-7, with D hard to call. In germline, CDR1 is SGHAT, CDR2 FQNNGV. CDR3 length: 15 residues. Trimming stripped 7 bases from V and 2 bases from J, with 18 bases between. The CDR3 coding sequence is TGTGCCAGCACCCTATTTTCACAACATCCCTACGAGCAGTACTTC. It yields the protein CASTLFSQHPYEQYF.

As DNA, the CDR3 is TGTGCCAGCAGCGGCAGGGGTGGGGCCAACGTCCTGACTTTC. Residues: CASSGRGGANVLTF. This sequence joins TRBV5-4 and TRBJ2-6, with D possibly matching TRBD1 (6 bases). V lost 4 bases and J 3 bases, leaving 8 bases between the germline ends. CDR3 size: 14 residues. Germline values: CDR1 SGHNT, CDR2 YYREEE (reference sequence). Variable domain in full (rest from reference TRBV5-4 and TRBJ2-6): ETGVTQSPTHLIKTRGQQVTLRCSSQSGHNTVSWYQQALGQGPQFIFQYYREEENGRGNFPPRFSGLQFPNYSSELNVNALELDDSALYLCASSGRGGANVLTFGAGSRLTVL.

This clonotype has more than one count but fewer than ten. A single base separates this from a much larger clone, so it may be a read error. A read error is likely, as this CDR3 ends without the conserved phenylalanine or tryptophan. This sequence joins TRBV11-3 and TRBJ2-7, with a weak D call TRBD1 (6 bases). The CDR3 contains 12 residues. Trimming removed 8 bases at V and 4 bases at J, with 12 bases between. The germline V gene encodes CDR1 SGHNT and CDR2 YENEEA. The CDR3 nucleotides are TGTGCCAGCGGGGGCCGCGGGTACGAGCAGTACCTC. This gives the protein CASGGRGYEQYL.

V and J are TRBV5-5 and TRBJ1-2, with a weak D call TRBD1 (5 bases). The germline V and J ends were trimmed by 0 bases and 8 bases, with 14 bases remaining between them. CDR3 length: 14 amino acids. Germline assignment: CDR1 SGHKS and CDR2 YYEKEE (reference sequence). CDR3 amino acids: CASSLAGGVDGYTF. The CDR3 DNA sequence: TGTGCCAGCAGCTTGGCGGGGGGAGTTGACGGCTACACCTTC.